This T cell receptor beta chain appears in the sequencing data of a study of T cells after yellow fever vaccination. In making TCR cDNA, 5'RACE template switching added a universal primer site and UMIs to it. TCRdb re-called the 5' RACE reads with MiXCR, one entry per CDR3 protein. The table records 300,000 to 400,000 distinct CDR3 sequences, around 6.5% of them present only once. Study findings and constraints: Across the CD4 and CD8 compartments, a small share of clonotypes was present in both. Repertoires obtained by FACS sorting could include abundant clonotypes that entered as contaminants from the bulk population. On re-exposure, the response was weaker but peaked faster, at day 5 versus 15.

Looked up from germline, CDR1 is KGHSH and CDR2 is LQKENI. The ends lost 3 bases at V and 4 bases at J; junction bases unmatched: 4. The CDR3 is 14 residues long. Notes on this clonotype: What it binds is unknown.

The TCR was taken from a man aged 30 to 45 who received the YFV17D yellow fever vaccine. V gene TRBV18 combines with J gene TRBJ2-5; 8 bases are a match to TRBD1. The sample in question was PBMCs, obtained 5 days after the yellow fever booster vaccination. This CDR3 is CASSPDRVAETQYF. In nucleotides, the CDR3 is TGTGCCAGCTCACCGGACAGGGTGGCAGAGACCCAGTACTTC. The full variable domain, completed using reference TRBV18 and TRBJ2-5, is NAGVMQNPRHLVRRRGQEARLRCSPMKGHSHVYWYRQLPEEGLKFMVYLQKENIIDESGMPKERFSAEFPKEGPSILRIQQVVRGDSAAYFCASSPDRVAETQYFGPGTRLLVL.